Listed below are T cell receptor beta chains from one sample, sequenced in a study of blood T cell repertoires in COVID-19. Data came from immunoSEQ multiplex PCR; TCRdb stores just in-frame clones and leaves some out. This table holds around 200,000 clones, 84% found once. Sample: PBMCs or T cells enriched from blood (not recorded which). The receptors shown here come from a woman aged 30 to 39 who had recovered from COVID-19. Both conserved end residues are part of each CDR3. Fields, in order: V gene, CDR3 length, J gene, clone size, D gene, CDR3 protein, CDR3 DNA. D genes are given only for firm matches. A clone size is listed for some rows: how often the clone was seen (once, few, many), or a class if it is expanded.

TRBV9	16	TRBJ2-2	few	TRBD1	CASSPRSDRAAGELFF	TGTGCCAGCAGCCCACGATCGGACAGGGCGGCCGGGGAGCTGTTTTTT
TRBV18	14	TRBJ1-4	-	-	CASSTRATNEKLFF	TGTGCCAGCTCAACCAGGGCAACTAATGAAAAACTGTTTTTT
TRBV25-1	14	TRBJ1-4	-	-	CASSEQGLNEKLFF	TGTGCCAGCAGTGAGCAGGGGCTTAATGAAAAACTGTTTTTT
TRBV18	12	TRBJ1-1	-	-	CASSPGQAEAFF	TGTGCCAGCTCACCGGGGCAGGCTGAAGCTTTCTTT
TRBV19	15	TRBJ2-7	-	TRBD1	CASSRNGQGATEQYF	TGTGCCAGTAGCCGTAACGGACAGGGAGCGACCGAGCAGTACTTC
TRBV18	14	TRBJ1-4	-	-	CASSPTATNEKLFF	TGTGCCAGCTCGCCGACAGCAACTAATGAAAAACTGTTTTTT
TRBV6-5	14	TRBJ2-2	-	-	CASSYSSRIGELFF	TGTGCCAGCAGTTACTCATCGCGGATCGGGGAGCTGTTTTTT
TRBV18	13	TRBJ1-1	-	-	CASSPQPRGEAFF	TGTGCCAGCTCACCACAACCGCGTGGTGAAGCTTTCTTT
TRBV11-3	13	TRBJ2-1	-	-	CASSLARTNEQFF	TGTGCCAGCAGCTTAGCTAGAACCAATGAGCAGTTCTTC
TRBV18	15	TRBJ2-3	-	-	CASSPRGDNTDTQYF	TGTGCCAGCTCACCACGAGGGGACAACACAGATACGCAGTATTTT
TRBV5-6	12	TRBJ2-1	-	-	CASSFSRGLLFF	TGTGCCAGCAGTTTCTCGCGTGGTTTGCTCTTCTTC
TRBV6-1	12	TRBJ2-7	-	-	CASSEMRYEQYF	TGTGCCAGCAGTGAAATGAGGTACGAGCAGTACTTC
TRBV11-2	16	TRBJ2-5	-	TRBD2	CASSPPSGGAFQTQYF	TGTGCCAGCAGCCCTCCGAGCGGGGGGGCCTTCCAGACCCAGTACTTC
TRBV7-2	16	TRBJ1-3	-	-	CASSLNRQGTGNTIYF	TGTGCCAGCAGCTTAAATAGGCAGGGCACCGGAAACACCATATATTTT
TRBV3-1/TRBV3-2	17	TRBJ2-6	-	TRBD1	CASASGQPASGANVLTF	TGTGCCAGCGCCTCGGGACAGCCAGCCTCTGGGGCCAACGTCCTGACTTTC
TRBV28	14	TRBJ1-5	-	-	CASSLTSPLKPQHF	TGTGCCAGCAGTTTAACCAGTCCCCTTAAGCCCCAGCATTTT
TRBV5-1	15	TRBJ1-6	-	-	CASSATGTGNSPLHF	TGCGCCAGCAGCGCAACCGGTACCGGTAATTCACCCCTCCACTTT
TRBV2	15	TRBJ2-5	-	TRBD2	CASSGTSGYQETQYF	TGTGCCAGCAGTGGGACTAGCGGTTACCAAGAGACCCAGTACTTC
TRBV28	15	TRBJ2-2	few	TRBD2	CASSWPGGNTGELFF	TGTGCCAGCAGTTGGCCGGGAGGGAACACCGGGGAGCTGTTTTTT
TRBV5-6	15	TRBJ2-7	-	TRBD2	CASSEGLAEVYEQYF	TGTGCCAGCAGCGAGGGACTAGCGGAAGTTTACGAGCAGTACTTC
TRBV24-1	16	TRBJ2-1	-	TRBD2	CATSDSLAGGLNEQFF	TGTGCCACCAGTGATTCACTAGCGGGAGGTTTGAATGAGCAGTTCTTC
TRBV2	15	TRBJ2-3	few	TRBD1	CASSEVGTGRNTQYF	TGTGCCAGCAGTGAAGTCGGGACAGGGAGAAATACGCAGTATTTT
TRBV6-5	14	TRBJ1-2	-	-	CASSSERGNYGYTF	TGTGCCAGCAGTTCAGAGCGGGGAAACTATGGCTACACCTTC
TRBV19	13	TRBJ1-1	-	-	CASTWGGSGEAFF	TGTGCCAGTACCTGGGGGGGCTCGGGTGAAGCTTTCTTT
TRBV5-6	17	TRBJ2-1	once	TRBD2	CASSSPPSSGRTNEQFF	TGTGCCAGCAGCTCCCCCCCCTCTAGCGGGAGAACCAATGAGCAGTTCTTC
TRBV6-1	17	TRBJ2-1	-	-	CASSAKPGLSSYNEQFF	TGTGCCAGCAGTGCGAAGCCAGGATTGAGCTCCTACAATGAGCAGTTCTTC
TRBV19	12	TRBJ2-5	-	-	CASRQGVETQYF	TGTGCCAGTAGACAGGGTGTCGAGACCCAGTACTTC
TRBV9	15	TRBJ2-1	once	-	CASSPHGDSYNEQFF	TGTGCCAGCAGCCCCCACGGGGACTCCTACAATGAGCAGTTCTTC
TRBV4-2	17	TRBJ1-3	-	-	CASSQENLMPGRNTIYF	TGTGCCAGCAGCCAAGAAAACTTGATGCCGGGGAGGAACACCATATATTTT
TRBV9	16	TRBJ2-5	-	TRBD2	CASSVAIGGAFETQYF	TGTGCCAGCAGCGTAGCAATCGGGGGGGCCTTTGAGACCCAGTACTTC
TRBV18	15	TRBJ2-1	-	TRBD1	CASSPPRQGYNEQFF	TGTGCCAGCTCACCTCCCCGACAGGGCTACAATGAGCAGTTCTTC
TRBV19	16	TRBJ1-5	-	-	CASSIATTRTNQPQHF	TGTGCCAGTAGTATAGCTACTACTCGAACCAATCAGCCCCAGCATTTT
TRBV28	14	TRBJ1-1	once	-	CASSLGGRPTEAFF	TGTGCCAGCAGTTTGGGGGGGCGGCCCACTGAAGCTTTCTTT
TRBV5-3	19	TRBJ1-5	-	-	CARSGTRRVRGITNQPQHF	TGTGCCAGAAGCGGGACCCGCAGGGTACGCGGGATTACCAATCAGCCCCAGCATTTT
TRBV7-8	14	TRBJ2-7	-	TRBD2	CASRFGGLADEQYF	TGTGCCAGCAGGTTCGGCGGACTAGCGGACGAGCAGTACTTC
TRBV7-2	14	TRBJ1-6	-	TRBD1	CASSPGQGGSPLHF	TGTGCCAGCAGTCCGGGACAGGGTGGTTCACCCCTCCACTTT
TRBV2	13	TRBJ1-4	-	-	CASSDGVNEKLFF	TGTGCCAGCAGTGACGGGGTTAATGAAAAACTGTTTTTT
TRBV28	14	TRBJ1-1	-	-	CASSFGGTNTEAFF	TGTGCCAGCAGTTTCGGGGGGACGAACACTGAAGCTTTCTTT
TRBV5-1	13	TRBJ1-2	once	TRBD1	CASNRDRNYGYTF	TGCGCCAGCAACAGGGACAGGAACTATGGCTACACCTTC
TRBV5-5	15	TRBJ2-5	-	TRBD1	CASSFRDRGPETQYF	TGTGCCAGCAGCTTCCGGGACAGGGGGCCCGAGACCCAGTACTTC
TRBV28	14	TRBJ2-3	-	-	CASSPPPPTDTQYF	TGTGCCAGCAGCCCCCCTCCTCCGACAGATACGCAGTATTTT
TRBV11-3	15	TRBJ1-1	-	-	CASSLGGDLNTEAFF	TGTGCCAGCAGCTTAGGGGGGGACTTGAACACTGAAGCTTTCTTT
TRBV4-1	14	TRBJ1-1	-	-	CASSSGRGWTEAFF	TGCGCCAGCAGCTCCGGTAGGGGGTGGACTGAAGCTTTCTTT
TRBV29-1	13	TRBJ2-5	-	-	CSVEAGRGETQYF	TGCAGCGTTGAAGCAGGGCGGGGAGAGACCCAGTACTTC
TRBV7-2	17	TRBJ2-3	-	TRBD2	CASSSRGLAGAGDTQYF	TGTGCCAGCAGCTCCCGGGGACTAGCGGGAGCTGGGGATACGCAGTATTTT
TRBV18	18	TRBJ1-5	-	TRBD1	CASSPPVTGGLSNQPQHF	TGTGCCAGCTCACCACCGGTAACAGGGGGATTGAGCAATCAGCCCCAGCATTTT
TRBV21-1	17	TRBJ2-6	-	-	CASIISQGTPGANVLTF	TGTGCCAGCATCATCTCCCAGGGGACCCCTGGGGCCAACGTCCTGACTTTC
TRBV5-1	14	TRBJ2-3	-	TRBD2	CASSPGLAVDTQYF	TGCGCCAGCAGCCCAGGACTAGCAGTGGATACGCAGTATTTT
TRBV28	11	TRBJ2-2	-	-	CASSLGQRLFF	TGTGCCAGCAGTCTAGGTCAGCGACTGTTTTTT
TRBV5-1	18	TRBJ2-6	-	-	CASSLYTGLTSGANVLTF	TGCGCCAGCAGCTTGTATACAGGACTAACTTCTGGGGCCAACGTCCTGACTTTC
TRBV6-5	13	TRBJ2-7	-	TRBD1	CASSGTGLNEQYF	TGTGCCAGCTCCGGGACAGGGTTGAACGAGCAGTACTTC
TRBV30	14	TRBJ1-3	-	TRBD1	CAWTEGRGRNTIYF	TGTGCCTGGACAGAGGGCAGGGGGCGAAACACCATATATTTT
TRBV6-5	15	TRBJ2-5	-	TRBD1	CASSSPGQGWETQYF	TGTGCCAGCAGTTCTCCGGGACAGGGGTGGGAGACCCAGTACTTC